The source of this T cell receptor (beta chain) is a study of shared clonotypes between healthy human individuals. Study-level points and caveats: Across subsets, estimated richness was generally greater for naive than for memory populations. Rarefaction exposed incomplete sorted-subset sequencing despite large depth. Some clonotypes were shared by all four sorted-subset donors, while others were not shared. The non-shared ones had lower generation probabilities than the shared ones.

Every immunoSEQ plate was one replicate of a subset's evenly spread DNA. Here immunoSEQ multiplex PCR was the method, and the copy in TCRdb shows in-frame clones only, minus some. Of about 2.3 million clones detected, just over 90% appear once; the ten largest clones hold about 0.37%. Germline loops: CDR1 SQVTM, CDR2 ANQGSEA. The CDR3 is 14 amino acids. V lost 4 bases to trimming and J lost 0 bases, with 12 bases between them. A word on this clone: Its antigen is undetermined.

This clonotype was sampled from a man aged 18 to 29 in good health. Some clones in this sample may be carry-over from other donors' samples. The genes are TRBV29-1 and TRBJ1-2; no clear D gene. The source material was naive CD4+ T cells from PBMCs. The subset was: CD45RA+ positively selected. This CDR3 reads CSVGRGLANYGYTF. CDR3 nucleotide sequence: TGCAGCGTTGGACGGGGATTAGCTAACTATGGCTACACCTTC. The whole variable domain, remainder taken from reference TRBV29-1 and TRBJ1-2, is SAVISQKPSRDICQRGTSLTIQCQVDSQVTMMFWYRQQPGQSLTLIATANQGSEATYESGFVIDKFPISRPNLTFSTLTVSNMSPEDSSIYLCSVGRGLANYGYTFGSGTRLTVV.